This entry concerns a single TCR beta chain. What it recognizes is unknown. This entry comes from a study of T cell responses to AZD1222 COVID-19 vaccine. General study results and limits: The breadth and depth of Spike-specific TCRs increased once two AZD1222 doses had been given. Most donors were white British and more were female, and clonal diversity was possibly underestimated.

The CDR3 is 15 residues long. The V gene's germline CDR1 is SGHAT and CDR2 FQNNGV. Trimming at V came to 5 bases and at J to 12 bases, leaving 13 bases not matched to a gene. This table comes from immunoSEQ multiplex PCR, and its TCRdb copy is limited to in-frame clones, with some not included. The top ten clones hold over 15% of a sample with about 60,000 clones, approximately 84% of them seen once. This specimen consisted of peripheral blood, obtained on day 0 of AZD1222 vaccination. V gene TRBV11-2 combines with J gene TRBJ2-1, with 10 bases lining up with TRBD2. This receptor was identified in an adult in good health. The CDR3 sequence is CASSPRTSGAIWQFF. DNA of the CDR3: TGTGCCAGCAGCCCACGGACTAGCGGCGCAATTTGGCAGTTCTTC.